One sample yielded the 11 T cell receptor beta chains listed below, sequenced in a study of long-term antiretroviral therapy in people with HIV. It was version v3.0 of the immunoSEQ assay that was run at survey level. Clones were read by immunoSEQ multiplex PCR, and TCRdb kept only the in-frame ones, dropping some. The table includes about 28,000 clones, about 90% detected once. Sequencing was performed on unsorted PBMCs, taken 2 years after starting antiretroviral therapy. Receptors originate from a man between 50 and 59 years old with HIV.

V is TRBV2 and J is TRBJ2-7; 11 bases are a match to TRBD1. The V gene end was trimmed by 4 bases and the J gene end by 3 bases; junction bases not matched to a gene: 5. The germline V gene encodes CDR1 SNHLY and CDR2 FYNNEI. The CDR3 has 15 amino acids. CDR3 bases: TGTGCCAGCAGTGGCGGGACAGGGGGATTCTACGAGCAGTACTTC. Translation: CASSGGTGGFYEQYF.

This clone has just one count. V gene TRBV6-6 combines with J gene TRBJ1-5; D not certain. From germline, CDR1 is MNHNY and CDR2 SVGAGI (reference sequence). The CDR3 extends over 13 amino acids. V gave up 2 bases and J gave up 6 bases, with 8 bases separating them. The DNA for the CDR3 is TGTGCCAGCAGTTACGGTAGCGGTCAGCCCCAGCATTTT. Protein product: CASSYGSGQPQHF.

J is TRBJ2-1 and V is TRBV27, with D hard to call. The ends were cut back, 5 bases at V and 0 bases at J, with 14 bases in the middle. Germline-derived CDR1 and CDR2 are MNHEY and SMNVEV (reference sequence). This CDR3 has 16 amino acids. The CDR3: CASSRLRKSSYNEQFF. The CDR3 nucleotides read TGTGCCAGCAGTCGACTCAGGAAGAGCTCCTACAATGAGCAGTTCTTC.

V and J are TRBV11-2 and TRBJ2-7; D gene ambiguous. Germline lookup yields CDR1 SGHAT and CDR2 FQNNGV. Trimming left V 7 bases short and J 2 bases short, with 18 bases between. CDR3 length: 15 residues. The CDR3 sequence is CASTLAPGYAYEQYF. For the CDR3, the DNA is TGTGCCAGCACCCTCGCCCCCGGCTATGCCTACGAGCAGTACTTC.

This clone is large within its sample. This sequence joins TRBV11-2 and TRBJ2-7; TRBD2 agrees at 14 bases. V was clipped by 5 bases and J by 4 bases; unmatched bases: 13. The CDR3 consists of 18 residues. CDR1 is SGHAT, CDR2 FQNNGV, per germline. CDR3 region: CASSPGGTSGRYEYEQYF. CDR3 nucleotides: TGTGCCAGCAGCCCAGGGGGGACTAGCGGGAGATATGAATACGAGCAGTACTTC.

The CDR3 here is CASLGVGTAERFSTEAFF. The DNA of the CDR3 is TGTGCCAGCCTAGGAGTAGGGACAGCAGAAAGGTTTAGCACTGAAGCTTTCTTT. The chain uses TRBV25-1 and TRBJ1-1; the match to TRBD1 covers 7 bases. The CDR3 has 18 amino acids. Unmatched junction bases numbered 22, after V lost 8 bases and J lost 4 bases. Germline V lookup: CDR1 MGHDK, CDR2 SYGVNS. The complete variable domain, with remaining parts taken from reference TRBV25-1 and TRBJ1-1, reads EADIYQTPRYLVIGTGKKITLECSQTMGHDKMYWYQQDPGMELHLIHYSYGVNSTEKGDLSSESTVSRIRTEHFPLTLESARPSHTSQYLCASLGVGTAERFSTEAFFGQGTRLTVV.

J is TRBJ1-2 and V is TRBV5-6, with 8 bases identical to TRBD1. This CDR3 is 15 amino acids long. J lost 1 base, V lost 3 bases, and 5 bases had no gene match. The germline V gene has CDR1 SGHDT and CDR2 YYEEEE. The CDR3 reads CASSSTGAYNYGYTF. CDR3 coding DNA: TGTGCCAGCAGCTCGACAGGGGCGTATAACTATGGCTACACCTTC.

This rearrangement joins TRBV9 to TRBJ2-5; TRBD2 matches 8 bases. The V gene end was trimmed by 0 bases and the J gene end by 5 bases; junction bases not matched to a gene: 6. The CDR3 has 15 residues. Per the germline V gene, CDR1 is SGDLS and CDR2 is YYNGEE. Here the CDR3 reads CASSVGLAGYETQYF. DNA for the CDR3: TGTGCCAGCAGCGTAGGGCTAGCGGGTTATGAGACCCAGTACTTC.

This chain links TRBV10-3 with TRBJ2-1; D might be TRBD2 (5 bases). Trimming shortened V by 1 base and J by 6 bases, and 19 bases separated the two germline ends. Germline V gene lookup returns CDR1 ENHRY and CDR2 SYGVKD. This CDR3 has 17 residues. The CDR3 spells CAISELLLRGSSNEQFF. CDR3 coding DNA: TGTGCCATCAGTGAGTTGCTACTTCGTGGGAGTAGCAATGAGCAGTTCTTC.

This chain joins TRBV19 and TRBJ2-5, with 9 bases lining up with TRBD2. Unmatched junction bases numbered 3, after V lost 6 bases and J lost 4 bases. CDR3 size: 13 residues. Germline V gene data show CDR1 as LNHDA and CDR2 as SQIVND (reference sequence). The DNA for the CDR3 is TGTGCCAGTAGGTCTAGCGGGACAGAGACCCAGTACTTC. This gives the protein CASRSSGTETQYF.

The V gene is TRBV29-1, the J gene TRBJ2-5; 9 bases are a match to TRBD1. CDR3 length: 12 amino acids. CDR1 SQVTM and CDR2 ANQGSEA come from the germline V gene. After removal of 7 bases from V and 5 bases from J, the junction contained 5 bases not matched to a gene. The CDR3, as DNA: TGCAGCGCGGCCGGACAGGGGGAGACCCAGTACTTC. Amino acid sequence: CSAAGQGETQYF.